The clone carrying this T cell receptor beta chain showed up just once. The antigen remains unidentified. Germline V gene sequence: CDR1 SGHTA, CDR2 FQGTGA. Trimming at V came to 3 bases and at J to 5 bases, leaving 6 bases not matched to a gene. The CDR3 sequence is 15 residues long. Method: immunoSEQ multiplex PCR; TCRdb's copy keeps in-frame clones and lacks some. The top ten clones hold 7.6% of a sample with 630 or so clones, roughly 82% of them seen once. The data belong to a study of chemoradiotherapy in HPV16-positive cancers. Overall study findings and caveats: Functional assays defining HPV-specific T cells used only a couple of HPV16-positive patients. Candidate HPV-specific clones and E7-related TCR motifs grew in tumor during treatment.

The sequence was obtained from a human donor with HPV-associated anogenital cancer. The starting material was tumor tissue, obtained from a patient who underwent chemoradiotherapy. The V call is TRBV7-3, the J call TRBJ2-3, with TRBD1 matching over 9 bases. The CDR3 reads CASSLTPGQGDTQYF. DNA of the CDR3: TGTGCCAGCAGCTTGACGCCGGGACAGGGAGATACGCAGTATTTT.